Each of the 23 T cell receptor beta chains below was sequenced from the same sample in a study of T cells in localized non-small cell lung cancer. Assay used: immunoSEQ multiplex PCR; TCRdb lists only in-frame clones, some missing. This sample has 23,000 or so clones, with around 87% found just once. The sequences come from peripheral blood, collected before any cancer treatment. All receptors come from a male donor aged 60 or over with stage II squamous cell lung carcinoma.

The chain recombines TRBV20-1 with TRBJ2-1; D call uncertain. The length of the CDR3 is 10 residues. Between the trimmed V and J ends, which lost 5 bases and 5 bases, there was a span of 4 bases. Looked up from germline, CDR1 is DFQATT and CDR2 is SNEGSKA (reference sequence). The CDR3 nucleotides read TGCAGTGCTGAGGACAATGAGCAGTTCTTC. The encoded protein is CSAEDNEQFF.

The rearrangement uses TRBV19 and TRBJ1-6; D gene ambiguous. CDR1 LNHDA and CDR2 SQIVND come from the germline V gene (reference sequence). The CDR3 is 12 residues long. V dropped 3 bases and J dropped 13 bases, with 10 bases sitting between them. The CDR3 sequence is CASSISREPLHF. The CDR3 coding sequence is TGTGCCAGTAGTATTTCGAGGGAGCCCCTCCACTTT. Using reference TRBV19 and TRBJ1-6 for the parts outside the CDR3, the full variable domain is DGGITQSPKYLFRKEGQNVTLSCEQNLNHDAMYWYRQDPGQGLRLIYYSQIVNDFQKGDIAEGYSVSREKKESFPLTVTSAQKNPTAFYLCASSISREPLHFGNGTRLTVT.

The V call is TRBV19, the J call TRBJ2-3; weak D call: TRBD2 (6 bases). The CDR3 totals 18 residues. Trimming shortened V by 1 base and J by 6 bases, and 23 bases separated the two germline ends. CDR1 LNHDA and CDR2 SQIVND come from the germline V gene (reference sequence). CDR3 region: CASSIGSPSATIRDTQYF. The CDR3 coding sequence is TGTGCCAGTAGTATAGGGAGTCCTAGCGCGACCATTCGGGATACGCAGTATTTT.

The V gene is TRBV28, the J gene TRBJ1-5; D may be TRBD1 (6 bases). The V gene's germline CDR1 is MDHEN and CDR2 SYDVKM. The CDR3 spans 13 residues. The germline V and J ends were trimmed by 7 bases and 5 bases, with 12 bases remaining between them. For the CDR3, the DNA is TGTGCCAGCAAGGGGGGTGGGTATCAGCCCCAGCATTTT. Residues: CASKGGGYQPQHF.

The gene calls are TRBV5-5 and TRBJ2-1; D is undetermined. With 1 base removed from V and 10 bases from J, the gap between germline ends came to 15 bases. The germline gives CDR1 SGHKS, CDR2 YYEKEE (reference sequence). CDR3 size: 14 residues. CDR3 in DNA: TGTGCCAGCAGCTTGAATGGACCCGGCTGGGAGCAGTTCTTC. It is translated as CASSLNGPGWEQFF.

The V call is TRBV7-2, the J call TRBJ1-2, with unresolved D. Trimming pared 1 base from V and 4 bases from J, leaving 22 bases between. The CDR3 is 18 amino acids. Germline CDR1 is SGHTA and CDR2 is FQGNSA. The CDR3 spells CASSLVGAAGRLSYGYTF. CDR3 in DNA: TGTGCCAGCAGCTTAGTTGGTGCTGCGGGCAGGCTCTCCTATGGCTACACCTTC.

The V gene is TRBV23-1, the J gene TRBJ1-2, with 10 bases lining up with TRBD1. TRBV23-1 is labeled an ORF, and its function is uncertain. The J segment lost 4 bases and the V segment lost 0 bases, leaving 2 bases of the junction unmatched. This CDR3 is 15 amino acids long. CDR3 loop: CASSQSGQGTYGYTF. CDR3 coding DNA: TGCGCCAGCAGTCAATCGGGACAGGGGACCTATGGCTACACCTTC.

The V call is TRBV5-4, the J call TRBJ2-2; 8 bases align to TRBD2. Germline CDR1 reads SGHNT; CDR2 reads YYREEE (reference sequence). The CDR3 runs to 16 residues. V lost 0 bases and J lost 2; bases outside the gene matches: 3. CDR3 sequence reads: CASSLGAGVNTGELFF. CDR3 coding DNA: TGTGCCAGCAGCTTGGGAGCGGGGGTCAACACCGGGGAGCTGTTTTTT.

This sequence joins TRBV7-2 and TRBJ1-1; D not certain. The V end lost 5 bases, the J end lost 9 bases, and 16 bases lay between the germline ends. The CDR3 is 13 residues long. CDR1 and CDR2 from the germline V gene are SGHTA and FQGNSA. This chain's CDR3 is CASSPNRGFKAFF. CDR3 sequence (DNA): TGTGCCAGCAGCCCCAACCGGGGTTTTAAAGCTTTCTTT.

V and J are TRBV7-8 and TRBJ2-5, with unresolved D. The V gene lost 2 bases and the J gene lost 2 bases, with 9 bases spanning the gap. The CDR3 runs to 14 residues. From germline, CDR1 is SGHVS and CDR2 FQNEAQ. DNA for the CDR3: TGTGCCAGCAGCTTAATCGTCGGACAAGAGACCCAGTACTTC. It encodes CASSLIVGQETQYF. The entire variable domain, with the rest obtained from reference TRBV7-8 and TRBJ2-5, is as follows: GAGVSQSPRYKVAKRGQDVALRCDPISGHVSLFWYQQALGQGPEFLTYFQNEAQLDKSGLPSDRFFAERPEGSVSTLKIQRTQQEDSAVYLCASSLIVGQETQYFGPGTRLLVL.

The genes are TRBV9 and TRBJ2-5; TRBD1 aligns across 7 bases. The CDR3 covers 13 residues. The germline CDR1 and CDR2 sequences are SGDLS and YYNGEE. V shed 4 bases and J 5 bases; nucleotides not matched to a gene: 5. The CDR3 sequence is CASSRGGGETQYF. The CDR3 DNA follows: TGTGCCAGCAGCAGAGGGGGCGGGGAGACCCAGTACTTC.

The chain joins TRBV27 to TRBJ1-6; 9 positions agree with TRBD1. Germline V gene sequence: CDR1 MNHEY, CDR2 SMNVEV (reference sequence). CDR3 size: 14 residues. J lost 8 bases, V lost 6 bases, and 5 bases had no gene match. CDR3 nucleotides: TGTGCCAGCAGCGCCGGGACAGGGTATTCACCCCTCCACTTT. Protein sequence: CASSAGTGYSPLHF.

V gene TRBV7-2 combines with J gene TRBJ2-7; TRBD2 matches at 7 bases. The CDR3 extends over 16 amino acids. The trim removed 2 bases at V and 0 bases at J, leaving 7 bases unmatched. CDR1 is SGHTA and CDR2 is FQGNSA in the germline V gene. The CDR3 DNA sequence: TGTGCCAGCAGCTTACAGGCGGGAGACTCCTCCTACGAGCAGTACTTC. Amino acids: CASSLQAGDSSYEQYF.

The J gene is TRBJ2-4, the V gene TRBV5-1; 7 bases align to TRBD2. Germline CDR1 reads SGHRS; CDR2 reads YFSETQ. This CDR3 comprises 16 residues. Trimming cost V 5 bases and J 0 bases; bases outside gene matches: 8. The DNA for the CDR3 is TGCGCCAGCAGTCCGTGGGAGGGGCTAGCCAAAAACATTCAGTACTTC. This gives the protein CASSPWEGLAKNIQYF.

The rearrangement uses TRBV1 and TRBJ1-1. TRBV1 is flagged as a pseudogene. The CDR3 totals 15 residues. The CDR3 DNA is TGCACCAGCAGCCTGCCGGAAGACCCGCACACTGAAGCTTTCTTT. It encodes CTSSLPEDPHTEAFF.

The rearrangement links TRBV9 to TRBJ2-1; D unresolved. Between the trimmed V and J ends, which lost 4 bases and 9 bases, there was a span of 20 bases. Germline V gene data show CDR1 as SGDLS and CDR2 as YYNGEE. CDR3 length: 15 residues. CDR3 residues: CASSRILGLEGEQFF. As DNA, the CDR3 is TGTGCCAGCAGCCGTATCCTCGGCCTGGAAGGTGAGCAGTTCTTC.

V usage is TRBV7-8 and J usage is TRBJ1-4; unclear D gene. V was pared by 1 base and J by 5 bases, with 11 bases between. The germline V gene has CDR1 SGHVS and CDR2 FQNEAQ. The CDR3 is 15 amino acids. The CDR3 sequence: CASSLGLGRNEKLFF. DNA for the CDR3: TGTGCCAGCAGCTTAGGACTTGGCCGGAATGAAAAACTGTTTTTT.

The rearrangement links TRBV2 to TRBJ1-2, with a possible D match to TRBD1 (6 bases). The CDR3 length is 14 residues. V was clipped by 1 base and J by 8 bases, with 14 bases between them. The V gene's germline CDR1 is SNHLY and CDR2 FYNNEI. CDR3: CASSEGNRVGGYTF. The CDR3 DNA sequence: TGTGCCAGCAGTGAAGGCAACAGGGTGGGGGGCTACACCTTC.

The rearrangement links TRBV9 to TRBJ2-3; D is ambiguous. V lost 0 bases and J 2 bases, leaving 10 bases between the germline ends. In germline, CDR1 is SGDLS, CDR2 YYNGEE. CDR3 length: 15 amino acids. The chain's CDR3 is CASSVGRVPTDTQYF. CDR3 bases: TGTGCCAGCAGCGTAGGTCGGGTACCCACAGATACGCAGTATTTT.

Concerning this clone: The junction differs from germline at one of its ends, possibly a read error. V is TRBV11-3 and J is TRBJ2-5; TRBD1 might be the D (5 bases). The CDR3 contains 12 residues. CDR1 SGHNT and CDR2 YENEEA come from the germline V gene. The CDR3 protein is CASSLDRYKQDF. The CDR3 bases are TGTGCCAGCAGCTTAGATCGGTATAAACAGGACTTC.

The rearrangement links TRBV4-2 to TRBJ2-1; no reliable D call. The ends were cut back, 0 bases at V and 10 bases at J, with 13 bases in the middle. Germline-derived CDR1 and CDR2 are LGHNA and YNFKEQ. This CDR3 contains 14 residues. As DNA, the CDR3 is TGTGCCAGCAGCCAAGAAAGTAAGCGACCAGAGCAGTTCTTC. Its protein product is CASSQESKRPEQFF.

The rearrangement joins TRBV4-2 to TRBJ2-3; TRBD2 matches 9 bases. The germline gives CDR1 LGHNA, CDR2 YNFKEQ. V lost 1 base and J lost 5; bases outside the gene matches: 7. The CDR3 has 16 residues. The CDR3 nucleotides are TGTGCCAGCAGCCAAGCCAGCGGGAGGCAGGTAGATACGCAGTATTTT. Residues: CASSQASGRQVDTQYF.

This clone was seen a single time. The junction departs from the called germline gene at one end, perhaps through a read error. This chain connects TRBV6-1 to TRBJ1-1; D uncertain. The CDR3 runs to 13 residues. In germline, CDR1 is MNHNS, CDR2 SASEGT. Here the CDR3 DNA reads TGTGCCAGCAGGGAAGGGCCGAACACTGAAGCTTTCTTT. Its protein product is CASREGPNTEAFF.